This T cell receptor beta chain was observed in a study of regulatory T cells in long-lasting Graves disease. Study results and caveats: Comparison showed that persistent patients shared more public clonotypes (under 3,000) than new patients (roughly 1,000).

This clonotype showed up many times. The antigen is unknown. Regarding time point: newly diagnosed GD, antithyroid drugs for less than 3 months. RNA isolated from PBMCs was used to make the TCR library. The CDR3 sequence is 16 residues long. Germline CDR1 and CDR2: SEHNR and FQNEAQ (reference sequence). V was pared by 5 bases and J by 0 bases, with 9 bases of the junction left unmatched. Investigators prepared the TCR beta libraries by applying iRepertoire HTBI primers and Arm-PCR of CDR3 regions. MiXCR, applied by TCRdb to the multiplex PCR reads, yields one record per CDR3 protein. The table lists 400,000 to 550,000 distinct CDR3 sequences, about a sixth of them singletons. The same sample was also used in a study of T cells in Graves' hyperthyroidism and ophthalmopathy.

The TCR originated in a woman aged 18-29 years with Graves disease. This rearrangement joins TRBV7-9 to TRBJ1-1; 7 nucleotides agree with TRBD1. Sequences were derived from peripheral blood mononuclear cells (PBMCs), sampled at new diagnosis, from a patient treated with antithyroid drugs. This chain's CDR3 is CASSPRQGGMNTEAFF. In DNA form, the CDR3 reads TGTGCCAGCAGCCCCAGACAGGGAGGGATGAACACTGAAGCTTTCTTT.